Reported below is one TCR beta chain. Original methodology: It was from reference gene primer amplification that nucleated cell counts were estimated. The protocol was immunoSEQ multiplex PCR, while the TCRdb copy is restricted to in-frame clones and leaves out a portion. That table gives V, J and clone size, and the DNA gave D and trimming. The profile shows some 150,000 clones, roughly 86% of them singletons. The data originate from a study of blood T cell repertoires in COVID-19. Study in general: Researchers got acute and convalescent COVID-19 samples from the United States, Italy and Spain. The analysed material was cDNA or gDNA that came from T cells, B-cell-depleted T cells, or PBMCs.

The CDR3 has 18 residues. Germline trimming cut 5 bases from V and 2 bases from J; bases unmatched to any gene: 6. Germline V CDR1 and CDR2: SEHNR, FQNEAQ (reference sequence). This chain joins TRBV7-9 and TRBJ2-1, with TRBD2 matching over 16 bases. The TCR comes from a man aged 50 to 59 with active or convalescent COVID-19. Sequenced: peripheral blood. DNA for the CDR3: TGTGCCAGCAGCGGAGGGACTAGCGGGAGGGCACCCTACAATGAGCAGTTCTTC. This codes for CASSGGTSGRAPYNEQFF.